The 13 T cell receptor beta chains reported below all come from one sample, sequenced in a study of blood T cells in healthy people across ages. PCR was performed a second time for about 6 to 12 cycles using a sample-barcoded 5' primer and a J-beta primer mix. Each CDR3 protein gets one entry after TCRdb re-called the 5' RACE reads with MiXCR. The top ten clones hold about a quarter of a sample with approximately 800,000 distinct CDR3 sequences, approximately 67% of them seen once. The sample taken for sequencing was blood. The receptors derive from a man younger than 45 in good health.

The V call is TRBV19, the J call TRBJ1-5; TRBD1 is a possible D gene (6 bases). V gave up 5 bases and J gave up 2 bases, with 22 bases separating them. From germline, CDR1 is LNHDA and CDR2 SQIVND (reference sequence). This CDR3 has 18 amino acids. CDR3 in DNA: TGTGCCAGTAGTCCCCGTTACAGGGAGGAAGGGGGCAATCAGCCCCAGCATTTT. This encodes CASSPRYREEGGNQPQHF.

With respect to this clonotype: One end of the junction is discordant with germline, which a read error may explain. The V gene is TRBV7-7, the J gene TRBJ2-1; D unclear. Looked up from germline, CDR1 is SSHAT and CDR2 is FNYEAQ (reference sequence). This CDR3 comprises 13 residues. CDR3 region: CASSYDIYNEQFF. For the CDR3, the DNA is TGTGCTAGCAGCTACGACATATACAATGAGCAGTTCTTC.

The chain recombines TRBV6-2 or TRBV6-3 with TRBJ2-3, with D possibly TRBD1 on 6 matching bases. The germline V gene has CDR1 MNHEY and CDR2 SVGEGT. This CDR3 has 17 amino acids. Trimming stripped 2 bases from V and 1 base from J, with 16 bases between. The DNA of the CDR3 is TGTGCCAGCAGTTACGGGGGCGGTGGCTATGGCACAGATACGCAGTATTTT. Its protein product is CASSYGGGGYGTDTQYF.

This chain connects TRBV28 to TRBJ1-6, with unresolved D. The CDR3 spans 13 residues. Trimming removed 10 bases from V and 3 bases from J, with 10 bases in between. CDR1 and CDR2 from the germline V gene are MDHEN and SYDVKM. The CDR3 sequence is CAIDQIYNSPLHF. Here the CDR3 DNA reads TGTGCCATCGACCAGATCTATAATTCACCCCTCCACTTT.

The chain combines TRBV3-1 with TRBJ1-6; D is undetermined. Germline assignment: CDR1 LGHDT and CDR2 YNNKEL (reference sequence). CDR3 size: 15 residues. Trimming stripped 0 bases from V and 4 bases from J, with 7 bases between. Here the CDR3 reads CASSQERTYNSPLHF. As DNA, the CDR3 is TGTGCCAGCAGCCAAGAAAGGACTTATAATTCACCCCTCCACTTT.

The chain employs TRBV6-5 and TRBJ2-1; D remains ambiguous. Germline-derived CDR1 and CDR2 are MNHEY and SVGAGI. The CDR3 is made up of 15 amino acids. The V end lost 5 bases, the J end lost 0 bases, and 11 bases lay between the germline ends. The CDR3 bases are TGTGCCAGCAGTACAGCTTCCAGCTCCTACAATGAGCAGTTCTTC. This codes for CASSTASSSYNEQFF.

J is TRBJ2-3 and V is TRBV29-1; D perhaps matches TRBD2 (5 bases). The CDR3 consists of 14 residues. CDR1 and CDR2 from the germline V gene are SQVTM and ANQGSEA. Trimming removed 4 bases at V and 5 bases at J, with 16 bases between. The CDR3 DNA reads as TGCAGCGTTGTGCCAGGACTTTCCGGAGATACGCAGTATTTT. Protein sequence: CSVVPGLSGDTQYF.

The chain carries TRBV24-1 and TRBJ2-5, with D unclear. Germline loops: CDR1 KGHDR, CDR2 SFDVKD. V lost 7 bases to trimming and J lost 1 base, with 12 bases between them. The CDR3 has 14 amino acids. CDR3 amino acids: CATSPPGPQETQYF. CDR3 nucleotides: TGTGCCACCAGCCCCCCGGGCCCCCAAGAGACCCAGTACTTC.

V usage is TRBV6-2 or TRBV6-3 and J usage is TRBJ2-1, with D possibly being TRBD2 (5 bases). V gave up 2 bases and J gave up 6 bases, with 11 bases separating them. Germline CDR1 and CDR2: MNHEY and SVGEGT. The CDR3 covers 14 residues. In nucleotides, the CDR3 is TGTGCCAGCAGTTACGTGGGAGATCCCAATGAGCAGTTCTTC. This translates into CASSYVGDPNEQFF.

This clonotype was observed at least ten times. This chain connects TRBV5-1 to TRBJ1-2, with 8 bases lining up with TRBD1. Germline trimming cut 4 bases from V and 6 bases from J; bases unmatched to any gene: 5. Germline CDR1 SGHRS, CDR2 YFSETQ. The CDR3 totals 13 residues. The CDR3 DNA reads TGCGCCAGCAGCCTCCGGGACAGGAATGGCTACACCTTC. Amino acid sequence: CASSLRDRNGYTF. The full variable domain, with the rest looked up from reference TRBV5-1 and TRBJ1-2, is KAGVTQTPRYLIKTRGQQVTLSCSPISGHRSVSWYQQTPGQGLQFLFEYFSETQRNKGNFPGRFSGRQFSNSRSEMNVSTLELGDSALYLCASSLRDRNGYTFGSGTRLTVV.

CDR3 nucleotide sequence: TGTGCCAGCAGCGCCCTCGGGGTACAAGAGACCCAGTACTTC. Translated, it gives CASSALGVQETQYF. This chain links TRBV9 with TRBJ2-5; the D gene is possibly TRBD2 (5 bases). The CDR3 extends over 14 amino acids. Trimming removed 3 bases at V and 2 bases at J, with 11 bases between. Germline V CDR1 and CDR2: SGDLS, YYNGEE. The variable domain in full, completed from reference TRBV9 and TRBJ2-5, reads DSGVTQTPKHLITATGQRVTLRCSPRSGDLSVYWYQQSLDQGLQFLIQYYNGEERAKGNILERFSAQQFPDLHSELNLSSLELGDSALYFCASSALGVQETQYFGPGTRLLVL.

In this sample, this clonotype turned up once. A read error may produce the germline difference seen at one junction end. The gene calls are TRBV27 and TRBJ2-6; TRBD2 might be the D (7 bases). CDR1 is MNHEY, CDR2 SMNVEV, per germline (reference sequence). This CDR3 comprises 15 residues. The DNA for the CDR3 is TGTGCCAGCAGGTGGGGGGGCTCTGGGGCCAACGTCCTGAATTTC. It yields the protein CASRWGGSGANVLNF.

This clonotype was recorded at least ten times. V is TRBV28 and J is TRBJ2-7; unclear D gene. The CDR3 loop spans 11 amino acids. The germline CDR1 and CDR2 sequences are MDHEN and SYDVKM. Trimming removed 6 bases at V and 2 bases at J, with 5 bases between. Here the CDR3 reads CASSHTYEQYF. Here the CDR3 DNA reads TGTGCCAGCAGCCATACCTACGAGCAGTACTTC.